These T cell receptor beta chains were read from a single sample in a study of cytomegalovirus exposure and HLA in healthy donors. The repertoire was sequenced with immunoSEQ multiplex PCR; TCRdb's copy has only in-frame clones and lacks some. The sample comprises some 77,000 clones, roughly three quarters of which are singletons, and around 22% rests with the top ten. The specimen sequenced was PBMCs. The receptors stem from a woman aged 40 to 50 in good health and CMV-seropositive. Each CDR3 is given with its conserved first and last residue. The order of the fields is V gene, CDR3 length, D gene, CDR3 protein. The D gene is left open where the match is weak.

v_gene: TRBV6-4
len: 15
d_gene: TRBD1
CDR3aa: CASSPTGGDTGELFF

v_gene: TRBV2
len: 16
d_gene: .
CDR3aa: CASRTGKFANTGELFF

v_gene: TRBV5-1
len: 14
d_gene: .
CDR3aa: CASSLETRNTEAFF

v_gene: TRBV6-5
len: 15
d_gene: .
CDR3aa: CASTPRRGLTSPLHF

v_gene: TRBV6-5
len: 13
d_gene: TRBD1
CDR3aa: CASSRDRGETQYF

v_gene: TRBV7-9
len: 16
d_gene: TRBD2
CDR3aa: CASSLMGLAESDTQYF

v_gene: TRBV27
len: 15
d_gene: .
CDR3aa: CASSFGPSGNTEAFF

v_gene: TRBV13
len: 14
d_gene: TRBD1
CDR3aa: CASSSSTGSDEQYF

v_gene: TRBV20-1
len: 11
d_gene: .
CDR3aa: CSARDRNEQFF

v_gene: TRBV11-2
len: 14
d_gene: TRBD2
CDR3aa: CASSFSGGTGELFF

v_gene: TRBV28
len: 17
d_gene: .
CDR3aa: CASSLLQPSRLNTEAFF

v_gene: TRBV28
len: 17
d_gene: TRBD1
CDR3aa: CASSLMDGQGAPDEQYF

v_gene: TRBV5-8
len: 17
d_gene: .
CDR3aa: CASSLALTSLAKNIQYF

v_gene: TRBV13
len: 16
d_gene: TRBD2
CDR3aa: CASSLIRREGRETQYF

v_gene: TRBV5-6
len: 12
d_gene: .
CDR3aa: CASSLAGKPQHF

v_gene: TRBV7-9
len: 16
d_gene: TRBD1
CDR3aa: CASSLGTGSSYNEQFF

v_gene: TRBV6-5
len: 16
d_gene: TRBD2
CDR3aa: CASSFTSRLAGGEQYF

v_gene: TRBV5-5
len: 14
d_gene: .
CDR3aa: CASSFGFSQETQYF

v_gene: TRBV9
len: 16
d_gene: TRBD2
CDR3aa: CASSVEAGGIQETQYF

v_gene: TRBV6-5
len: 11
d_gene: .
CDR3aa: CASSSETTQYF

v_gene: TRBV2
len: 15
d_gene: .
CDR3aa: CASSEFSSGANVLTF

v_gene: TRBV5-4
len: 15
d_gene: TRBD1
CDR3aa: CASSLGTGVGNTIYF

v_gene: TRBV7-9
len: 17
d_gene: TRBD1
CDR3aa: CASSSHDRAGSGSPLHF

v_gene: TRBV9
len: 15
d_gene: .
CDR3aa: CASSENLFSYNEQFF

v_gene: TRBV18
len: 14
d_gene: .
CDR3aa: CASSPPALNTEAFF

v_gene: TRBV7-2
len: 14
d_gene: .
CDR3aa: CASKKDGGTGELFF

v_gene: TRBV6-1
len: 16
d_gene: TRBD2
CDR3aa: CASSERFGGGADTQYF

v_gene: TRBV6-5
len: 15
d_gene: TRBD1
CDR3aa: CARDRGRLGNSPLHF

v_gene: TRBV2
len: 14
d_gene: .
CDR3aa: CASDNPSATYEQYF

v_gene: TRBV6-1
len: 16
d_gene: TRBD1
CDR3aa: CASSGRDRGTKGEQYF

v_gene: TRBV4-2
len: 17
d_gene: TRBD2
CDR3aa: CASSHPSGGASYNEQFF

v_gene: TRBV29-1
len: 14
d_gene: .
CDR3aa: CSVERGGSTDTQYF

v_gene: TRBV9
len: 15
d_gene: TRBD2
CDR3aa: CASSVSGGQGNEQFF

v_gene: TRBV2
len: 12
d_gene: .
CDR3aa: CASTDQGYEQYF

v_gene: TRBV18
len: 15
d_gene: .
CDR3aa: CASSPWGGINQPQHF

v_gene: TRBV30
len: 14
d_gene: TRBD1
CDR3aa: CAWSTGQVSYEQYF

v_gene: TRBV18
len: 14
d_gene: TRBD1
CDR3aa: CASSLIGTEETQYF

v_gene: TRBV28
len: 13
d_gene: .
CDR3aa: CASRTDNRVTQYF

v_gene: TRBV5-1
len: 13
d_gene: .
CDR3aa: CASHLLPEDTQYF

v_gene: TRBV7-9
len: 14
d_gene: .
CDR3aa: CASSPGRLHSEQYF

v_gene: TRBV4-1
len: 17
d_gene: TRBD2
CDR3aa: CASSHGTSGGASDTQYF

v_gene: TRBV25-1
len: 16
d_gene: TRBD1
CDR3aa: CASSERQGSETDTQYF

v_gene: TRBV30
len: 20
d_gene: .
CDR3aa: CAWTSGGLITGVGQSEKLFF

v_gene: TRBV5-6
len: 12
d_gene: .
CDR3aa: CASSMDSYGYTF

v_gene: TRBV5-6
len: 12
d_gene: .
CDR3aa: CASSLFPDGYTF

v_gene: TRBV30
len: 13
d_gene: .
CDR3aa: CAWSQGTNEKLFF

v_gene: TRBV30
len: 13
d_gene: TRBD2
CDR3aa: CAWSTGTSGSQFF

v_gene: TRBV19
len: 15
d_gene: TRBD1
CDR3aa: CASSRQGVSNQPQHF

v_gene: TRBV5-1
len: 15
d_gene: .
CDR3aa: CASSVTDRSYNEQFF

v_gene: TRBV12-5
len: 14
d_gene: TRBD1
CDR3aa: CASGTGQGRTEAFF